Following are 18 T cell receptor beta chains from one sample sequenced in a study of neurological immune-mediated disorders. MiXCR, run by TCRdb on the 5' RACE reads, gives a single entry per CDR3 protein. The table records 100,000 to 150,000 distinct CDR3 sequences, about 3.4% of them present only once. The specimen sequenced was PBMCs. Receptors were obtained from a woman aged 30 to 39 with multiple sclerosis.

In its sample, this clonotype was seen many times. Here the CDR3 reads CASSLTGLTYNEQFF. The CDR3 nucleotides read TGTGCCAGCAGCTTAACTGGACTCACCTACAATGAGCAGTTCTTC. This rearrangement joins TRBV5-5 to TRBJ2-1; D may be TRBD2 (5 bases). Looked up from germline, CDR1 is SGHKS and CDR2 is YYEKEE (reference sequence). CDR3 size: 15 residues. V was trimmed by 2 bases and J by 2 bases, leaving 11 bases between them.

This clonotype was seen repeatedly, ten times or more. The chain joins TRBV12-3 or TRBV12-4 to TRBJ2-1; TRBD2 agrees at 9 bases. CDR3 size: 16 residues. The ends lost 8 bases at V and 4 bases at J; junction bases unmatched: 12. CDR3 nucleotide sequence: TGTGCCAGCCGGCCACCAGGGCTAGCGGGATACAATGAGCAGTTCTTC. Translating it yields CASRPPGLAGYNEQFF.

This clonotype came up many times. V gene TRBV7-2 combines with J gene TRBJ2-1, with TRBD2 as a possible D gene (6 bases). Trimming took 4 bases from V and 9 from J, leaving 13 bases between them. From germline, CDR1 is SGHTA and CDR2 FQGNSA. This CDR3 has 13 amino acids. CDR3 region: CASSSTRGTEQFF. CDR3 coding DNA: TGTGCCAGCAGCTCGACTAGAGGGACTGAGCAGTTCTTC.

This clonotype was recorded many times. V gene TRBV7-9 combines with J gene TRBJ2-1, with D hard to call. The CDR3 runs to 9 residues. V dropped 5 bases and J dropped 9 bases, with 2 bases sitting between them. CDR1 is SEHNR, CDR2 FQNEAQ, per germline (reference sequence). CDR3 nucleotides: TGTGCCAGCAGCCCTGAGCAGTTCTTC. This sequence encodes CASSPEQFF.

Many counts were recorded for this clonotype. This chain uses TRBV29-1 with TRBJ2-5; maybe TRBD1 (5 bases). Per germline, CDR1 SQVTM and CDR2 ANQGSEA. The V end was cut by 4 bases, the J end by 2 bases, with 8 bases between. This CDR3 comprises 12 residues. DNA of the CDR3: TGCAGCGTTGGACAGCGTCAAGAGACCCAGTACTTC. This sequence encodes CSVGQRQETQYF.

Many counts were recorded for this clonotype. The chain is built from TRBV12-3 or TRBV12-4 and TRBJ2-4, with 7 bases lining up with TRBD1. The CDR3 has 13 residues. J was trimmed by 3 bases and V by 10 bases; bases with no gene match: 6. The DNA of the CDR3 is TGTGCCATCCGTCGGGACAGCAAAAACATTCAGTACTTC. Protein sequence: CAIRRDSKNIQYF.

The genes are TRBV10-2 and TRBJ2-1, with D possibly TRBD2 on 5 matching bases. V shed 7 bases and J shed 0 bases, with 10 bases lying between them. The CDR3 covers 14 residues. From germline, CDR1 is WSHSY and CDR2 SAAADI. The CDR3 nucleotides are TGCGCCAGCACTGGGAGTAGCTCCTACAATGAGCAGTTCTTC. It specifies CASTGSSSYNEQFF.

This clonotype was detected ten times or more. CDR3 protein: CASSEGWAAVGTQYF. For the CDR3, the DNA is TGTGCCAGCAGTGAAGGGTGGGCCGCTGTTGGTACGCAGTATTTT. The V gene is TRBV6-1, the J gene TRBJ2-3; D uncertain. Trimming left V 1 base short and J 8 bases short, with 16 bases between. Germline V gene sequence: CDR1 MNHNS, CDR2 SASEGT. CDR3 length: 15 residues.

At least ten counts were recorded for this clonotype. The V and J genes are TRBV10-3 and TRBJ1-3, with TRBD1 as a possible D gene (6 bases). The length of the CDR3 is 14 residues. The ends were cut back, 6 bases at V and 0 bases at J, with 9 bases in the middle. Germline V gene sequence: CDR1 ENHRY, CDR2 SYGVKD. The CDR3: CAIRDSISGNTIYF. CDR3 DNA sequence: TGTGCCATCAGGGACAGCATCTCTGGAAACACCATATATTTT.

This clonotype appeared many times. This rearrangement joins TRBV5-6 to TRBJ2-1; D not resolved. The V end was cut by 4 bases, the J end by 8 bases, with 10 bases between. Germline values: CDR1 SGHDT, CDR2 YYEEEE. The CDR3 extends over 12 amino acids. The CDR3 region is CASSPPSHEQFF. The CDR3 DNA follows: TGTGCCAGCAGCCCACCATCCCATGAGCAGTTCTTC.

This clonotype has a count of ten or more. The chain combines TRBV20-1 with TRBJ2-3; D not certain. The germline CDR1 and CDR2 sequences are DFQATT and SNEGSKA (reference sequence). CDR3 length equals 13 residues. Trimming took 3 bases from V and 3 from J, leaving 10 bases between them. This CDR3 is CSARVVGTDTQYF. The DNA of the CDR3 is TGCAGTGCTAGGGTGGTAGGGACAGATACGCAGTATTTT.

This clonotype was seen ten or more times. This chain links TRBV5-6 with TRBJ2-1; D is unclear. The CDR3 loop spans 12 amino acids. V was shortened by 1 base and J by 7 bases, with 6 bases between the two germline ends. From germline, CDR1 is SGHDT and CDR2 YYEEEE. For the CDR3, the DNA is TGTGCCAGCAGCTTGAGGAAGAATGAGCAGTTCTTC. Its translation is CASSLRKNEQFF.

This clonotype was observed many times. The J gene is TRBJ2-3, the V gene TRBV29-1; 7 bases match TRBD2. The CDR3 runs to 15 residues. V lost 3 bases, J lost 2 bases, and 8 bases stayed unmatched. CDR1 is SQVTM and CDR2 is ANQGSEA in the germline V gene. CDR3 sequence reads: CSVEWASGPTDTQYF. CDR3 in DNA: TGCAGCGTTGAGTGGGCTAGCGGCCCCACAGATACGCAGTATTTT.

Many counts were recorded for this clonotype. The chain is built from TRBV29-1 and TRBJ2-6; D remains unclear. CDR1 and CDR2 from the germline V gene are SQVTM and ANQGSEA. The CDR3 extends over 14 amino acids. Between the trimmed V and J ends, which lost 4 bases and 1 base, there was a span of 8 bases. The CDR3 coding sequence is TGCAGCGTTGTCCCGAGTTCTGGGGCCAACGTCCTGACTTTC. Translation: CSVVPSSGANVLTF.

The J gene is TRBJ2-3, the V gene TRBV21-1; no check of the table's D call, TRBD1, against the DNA was made. TRBV21-1 is a documented pseudogene. The CDR3 covers 9 residues. The CDR3 reads CTSSSAGLF. The CDR3 nucleotides read TGTACCAGCAGCTCCGCCGGGCTCTTT.

This clonotype was observed many times. The chain has TRBV7-9 and TRBJ2-2; 7 bases fit TRBD1. From germline, CDR1 is SEHNR and CDR2 FQNEAQ (reference sequence). The CDR3 consists of 14 residues. Germline trimming cut 5 bases from V and 3 bases from J; bases unmatched to any gene: 3. The CDR3 reads CASSPGQYTGELFF. CDR3 sequence (DNA): TGTGCCAGCAGCCCGGGACAGTACACCGGGGAGCTGTTTTTT.

This clonotype was seen many times. The V call is TRBV20-1, the J call TRBJ2-1, with 10 bases that match TRBD2. CDR3 length: 15 amino acids. V gave up 0 bases and J gave up 9 bases; unmatched junction bases: 8. Germline CDR1 reads DFQATT; CDR2 reads SNEGSKA (reference sequence). As DNA, the CDR3 is TGCAGTGCTAGAGATCGGAGAGCGGGAGGGTTTGAGCAGTTCTTC. This sequence encodes CSARDRRAGGFEQFF.

The chain has TRBV20-1 and TRBJ2-1, with D unclear. V was shortened by 0 bases and J by 10 bases, with 16 bases between the two germline ends. This CDR3 spans 14 amino acids. CDR1 is DFQATT and CDR2 is SNEGSKA in the germline V gene (reference sequence). The CDR3 DNA is TGCAGTGCTAGAGATCAATCAAGGACGTGGGAGCAGTTCTTC. It encodes CSARDQSRTWEQFF.